The rows below give T cell receptor beta chains drawn from one sample of a study of blood T cell repertoires in COVID-19. Some clones are missing from TCRdb's copy, which holds only in-frame ones; the method was immunoSEQ multiplex PCR. The profile shows over 65,000 clones, approximately 90% of them singletons. The sequenced sample consisted of peripheral blood. The receptors stem from a woman aged 60-70 years with acute or convalescent COVID-19. CDR3s include the opening cysteine and the closing phenylalanine or tryptophan. A D gene is named only where the DNA matches it firmly.

TRBJ2-5,TRBV6-5,.,CASSRGAGNMETQYF
TRBJ2-1,TRBV5-1,.,CASSFTNEQFF
TRBJ1-1,TRBV7-9,.,CASSQSRDTEAFF
TRBJ2-4,TRBV3-1/TRBV3-2,.,CASSQDHGNIQYF
TRBJ2-4,TRBV2,.,CASSGSLGPQGLLAKNIQYF
TRBJ2-2,TRBV19,TRBD1,CASDTGVKGGELFF
TRBJ2-6,TRBV2,TRBD1,CASSARDSRSGANVLTF
TRBJ2-3,TRBV5-4,TRBD2,CASSLGIAGGYNTDTQYF
TRBJ1-2,TRBV19,TRBD1,CASTLLTVGGTGVGNYGYTF
TRBJ1-2,TRBV18,.,CASSPQGISGYGYTF
TRBJ1-2,TRBV18,TRBD1,CASSPDRDYGYTF
TRBJ2-2,TRBV27,.,CASGGGEGTGELFF
TRBJ1-2,TRBV7-8,.,CASSPPRGANYGYTF
TRBJ2-3,TRBV29-1,TRBD2,CSVKTSGSTDTQYF
TRBJ1-1,TRBV19,TRBD1,CASTGQAPNMNTEAFF
TRBJ1-1,TRBV3-1/TRBV3-2,TRBD1,CASKDRGGTEAFF
TRBJ1-1,TRBV5-1,.,CASSLGSGVLYEAFF
TRBJ1-6,TRBV7-3,.,CASSLNPPGLGITPLHF
TRBJ2-1,TRBV7-3,TRBD1,CASSFRQGSGEQFF
TRBJ1-3,TRBV4-2,.,CASSQAGRADGGNTIYF
TRBJ1-2,TRBV5-6,TRBD1,CDPRGYYGYTF
TRBJ1-4,TRBV9,.,CASSVISGGKLFF
TRBJ1-5,TRBV19,TRBD1,CASSIVGRGSNQPQHF
TRBJ1-1,TRBV28,TRBD1,CASSPWGTGVTEAFF
TRBJ2-3,TRBV2,.,CASSAQGFRQYF
TRBJ1-5,TRBV3-1/TRBV3-2,TRBD1,CASSQGLAGGRQPQHF
TRBJ1-1,TRBV28,TRBD1,CASSPWMGTGGLSTEAFF
TRBJ1-6,TRBV5-1,.,CASSPGGVDSPLHF
TRBJ2-5,TRBV6-5,.,CATTVGHRGQETQYF
TRBJ2-5,TRBV21-1,.,CASSKGGAQETQYF
TRBJ1-2,TRBV5-1,.,CASRSEQDPYGYTF
TRBJ1-2,TRBV7-3,TRBD1,CASSPSGGYGYTF
TRBJ1-4,TRBV20-1,TRBD1,CSAIRDRVF
TRBJ1-2,TRBV5-4,TRBD1,CASSLNRGYPGGYTF
TRBJ1-1,TRBV6-6,TRBD1,CASSYPGGMNTEAFF
TRBJ2-5,TRBV18,.,CASSQLPKETQYF
TRBJ2-1,TRBV6-5,TRBD2,CASRPSGSNEQFF
TRBJ1-5,TRBV6-6,.,CASAGGGGRNQPQHF
TRBJ1-1,TRBV9,.,CASSPQGLLVTEAFF
TRBJ1-4,TRBV5-1,.,CASSSSGGFSEKLFF
TRBJ2-1,TRBV19,TRBD1,CASSIDRDSYNEQFF
TRBJ1-2,TRBV7-6,.,CASSFFGGGYTF
TRBJ1-2,TRBV28,TRBD1,CASSRDRANYGYTF
TRBJ2-4,TRBV18,TRBD1,CASSPPTGPRLSKNIQYF
TRBJ2-1,TRBV9,.,CASSVASDPYNEQFF
TRBJ1-5,TRBV6-5,.,CASSDSKHQPQHF
TRBJ1-1,TRBV15,.,CATSTPGGTGTFF
TRBJ2-1,TRBV9,.,CASSVEGHSYNEQFF
TRBJ1-1,TRBV28,.,CASSSDVFGGTEAFF
TRBJ1-4,TRBV7-2,.,CASSLRFRGGDNEKLFF
TRBJ1-5,TRBV7-9,TRBD1,CASSLGGQGDQPQHF
TRBJ2-1,TRBV18,.,CASSRNRGAAYNEQFF
TRBJ2-3,TRBV29-1,.,CSVGQGTDTQYF
TRBJ2-5,TRBV5-1,.,CASSPGVWGRETQYF
TRBJ2-5,TRBV7-9,.,CASSLSGQETQYF
TRBJ2-5,TRBV4-2,.,CASSQDRRETQYF
TRBJ2-3,TRBV2,TRBD1,CASTRDRGTDTQYF
TRBJ2-3,TRBV6-1,TRBD2,CASSVGGSTDTQYF